The T cell receptor beta chain under discussion was sequenced for a study of cytomegalovirus exposure and HLA in healthy donors. Sequencing was performed with immunoSEQ multiplex PCR; in TCRdb, only in-frame clones are kept and a portion is missing. Of some 70,000 clones listed, about 96% are singletons. The germline V and J ends were trimmed by 6 bases and 0 bases, with 11 bases remaining between them. This CDR3 is 14 amino acids long. The V gene's germline CDR1 is ENHRY and CDR2 SYGVKD. The sequencing input was PBMCs. The chain recombines TRBV10-3 with TRBJ1-2; D might be TRBD1 (6 bases). The receptor was derived from a man aged 18 to 30 in good health and CMV-seronegative. CDR3 DNA: TGTGCCATCAGCCCACAGGGAACTAACTATGGCTACACCTTC. It yields the protein CAISPQGTNYGYTF.